This TCR beta chain was observed in a study of blood T cell repertoires in COVID-19. Study at large: COVID-19 samples, acute and convalescent, were from the United States, Italy and Spain. PBMCs, B-cell-depleted T cells, or T cells provided the cDNA or gDNA that made up the material.

Original analysis: From reference gene primer amplification, estimates of nucleated cell counts were derived. Produced via immunoSEQ multiplex PCR; TCRdb's table is partial and in-frame only. That table is the source of V, J and clone size, and D and trimming were worked out from the DNA. The repertoire includes approximately 120,000 clones, roughly 76% of them detected once, and less than 11% sits in the top ten. This CDR3 comprises 11 residues. The V gene's germline CDR1 is SQVTM and CDR2 ANQGSEA. Trimming took off 7 bases at V and 2 bases at J, with 7 bases between the two ends. This rearrangement joins TRBV29-1 to TRBJ2-3; D is unresolved. The receptor was isolated from a human donor in a cohort sampled during active COVID-19. Specimen: peripheral blood. The CDR3 is CSAYSTDTQYF. CDR3 DNA sequence: TGCAGCGCCTATTCCACAGATACGCAGTATTTT.